The T cell receptor (beta chain) described here comes from a study of long-term antiretroviral therapy in people with HIV. Note on this clone: The antigen remains unidentified.

Trimming cost V 3 bases and J 0 bases, with 16 bases left between them. There are 17 residues in the CDR3. Germline CDR1 KGHSH, CDR2 LQKENI. In each sample, roughly 1-10 million cryopreserved PBMC were present before DNA extraction. Study findings and constraints: Post-ART samples showed increased diversity that remained below transplant donor control levels.

This was the immunoSEQ v3.0 assay at survey level. Only in-frame clones appear in the TCRdb table, and some are missing; sequencing was by immunoSEQ multiplex PCR. The data show tens of thousands of clones, over 75% seen once. This specimen consisted of unsorted PBMCs, obtained 1.5 years after starting antiretroviral therapy. The rearrangement uses TRBV18 and TRBJ2-3; D is perhaps TRBD2 (6 bases). This receptor was obtained from a man aged 18 to 29 with HIV. CDR3 sequence reads: CASSPLRGFSSTDTQYF. CDR3 sequence (DNA): TGTGCCAGCTCACCTCTCCGGGGGTTTTCTAGCACAGATACGCAGTATTTT.